This TCR beta chain was captured by sequencing in a study of identical twins. Concerning this clonotype: Its antigen is currently unknown.

One entry per CDR3 protein results from TCRdb running MiXCR on the 5' RACE reads. This table has just under 550,000 distinct CDR3 sequences, roughly 15% appearing once. Study-level points and caveats: Out-of-frame alpha sequences shared by twins showed excess low generation probability. In cord blood, abundant beta clonotypes had fewer insertions; memory showed no trend.

CDR1 MDHEN and CDR2 SYDVKM come from the germline V gene. This CDR3 contains 15 residues. Unmatched junction bases numbered 3, after V lost 5 bases and J lost 1 base. A further study also used this sample, focusing on yellow fever vaccine responses in identical twins. That paper adds: Each twin's T cell response to the vaccine was reported to look partly convergent and partly personalized.

Input material: CD4+ T cells sorted from blood. This rearrangement joins TRBV28 to TRBJ1-5; TRBD1 matches at 9 bases. This clonotype was obtained from a woman in her late teens or twenties in good health. The CDR3 sequence is CASSTGGLSNQPQHF. The CDR3 DNA follows: TGTGCCAGCAGTACAGGGGGCCTAAGCAATCAGCCCCAGCATTTT.